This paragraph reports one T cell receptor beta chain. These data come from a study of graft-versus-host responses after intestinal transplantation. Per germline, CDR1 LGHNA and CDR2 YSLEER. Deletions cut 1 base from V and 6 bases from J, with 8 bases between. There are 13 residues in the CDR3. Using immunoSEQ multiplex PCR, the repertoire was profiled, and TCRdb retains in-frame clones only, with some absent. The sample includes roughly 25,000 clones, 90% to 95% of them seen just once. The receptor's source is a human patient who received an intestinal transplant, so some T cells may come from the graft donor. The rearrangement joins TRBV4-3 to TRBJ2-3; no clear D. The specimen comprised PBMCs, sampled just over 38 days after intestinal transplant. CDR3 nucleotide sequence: TGCGCCAGCAGCCAAGGATTTAGGGATACGCAGTATTTT. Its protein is CASSQGFRDTQYF.